This entry concerns a single T cell receptor beta chain. No antigen is known for it. Germline CDR1 MNHEY, CDR2 SVGAGI. CDR3 length: 15 residues. J gave up 4 bases and V 6 bases, and 7 bases lay outside the gene matches. Treatment noted: 15 to 20 received Ad26.COV2.S at low or high dose, single or two shots; 5 received placebo; per-sample allocation not given. Sampling was performed 63 days after the first vaccine or placebo injection. The data are from a study of Ad26.COV2.S vaccination and SARS-CoV-2 variants. Study at large: Enrollment placed the donor in the COV1001 Ad26.COV2.S trial arm. Notes on the study in general: The TCR breadth and depth analyses may have understated or missed part of the total T cell responses. Greater spike-specific TCR breadth was seen in vaccine recipients than in placebo recipients.

TCRdb's copy holds only in-frame clones and misses some; the assay was immunoSEQ multiplex PCR. The sample yields 400,000 or so clones, more than 85% seen once. Sequences were derived from peripheral blood, sampled in a trial of Ad26.COV2.S vaccine versus placebo. The chain combines TRBV6-5 with TRBJ2-3, with 10 nucleotides matching TRBD2. The sequence came from a person between 18 and 65 years old who received the Ad26.COV2.S COVID-19 vaccine or a placebo. In DNA form, the CDR3 reads TGTGCCAGCAGGAGCGGGGGGGCTGGGCCAGATACGCAGTATTTT. Its translation: CASRSGGAGPDTQYF.